A selection of T cell receptor beta chains follows, all from one sample in a study of blood T cells in healthy people across ages. TCRdb used MiXCR to reprocess the 5' RACE reads, holding one entry per CDR3 protein. The profile shows approximately 730,000 distinct CDR3 sequences, 53% of them singletons. The sample consisted of blood. These receptors were taken from a man older than 75 in good health. CDR3s include the opening cysteine and the closing phenylalanine or tryptophan. The D gene is left open where the match is weak. The size field is filled for only some rows; it gives once, few, many or a size class.

cdr3_aa cdr3_nt v_call clone_size j_call d_call
CASTKDRGPRETQYF TGTGCCAGCACCAAGGACAGGGGGCCCCGGGAGACCCAGTACTTC TRBV11-2 - TRBJ2-5 TRBD1
CASSRTGSGATNEKLFF TGTGCCAGCAGCCGGACAGGGAGCGGGGCAACTAATGAAAAACTGTTTTTT TRBV5-4 few TRBJ1-4 TRBD1
CASTDGGEQFF TGTGCCAGCACGGACGGTGGGGAGCAGTTCTTC TRBV6-2/TRBV6-3 few TRBJ2-1 -
CASKIQGNYGYTF TGTGCCAGTAAGATCCAGGGCAACTATGGCTACACCTTC TRBV28 - TRBJ1-2 -
CSAFWTVKETQYF TGCAGTGCTTTCTGGACTGTCAAAGAGACCCAGTACTTC TRBV20-1 - TRBJ2-5 -
CASSVGGTNEKLFF TGTGCCAGCAGCGTAGGAGGAACTAATGAAAAACTGTTTTTT TRBV9 - TRBJ1-4 -
CVSSPGLAGPYEQYF TGTGTCAGCAGCCCCGGACTAGCGGGGCCCTACGAGCAGTACTTC TRBV9 - TRBJ2-7 TRBD2
CASSLFGSGANVLTF TGTGCCAGCAGCCTCTTTGGGTCTGGGGCCAACGTCCTGACTTTC TRBV7-3 few TRBJ2-6 -
CASSRGSHGYEQYF TGTGCCAGCAGCCGCGGGTCCCACGGCTACGAGCAGTACTTC TRBV12-3/TRBV12-4 - TRBJ2-7 -
CASTPLGPPIYNEQFF TGTGCCAGCACCCCCCTCGGGCCACCAATCTACAATGAGCAGTTCTTC TRBV12-3/TRBV12-4 - TRBJ2-1 -
CASSEVLCGYTF TGTGCCAGCAGTGAAGTCCTATGTGGCTACACCTTC TRBV6-1 - TRBJ1-2 -
CAISGTVQETQYF TGTGCCATCAGTGGGACGGTTCAAGAGACCCAGTACTTC TRBV10-3 - TRBJ2-5 -
CASSQDIRGEQYF TGCGCCAGCAGCCAAGATATCCGGGGCGAGCAGTACTTC TRBV4-1 - TRBJ2-7 -
CASNRDWNTGELFF TGCGCCAGCAACCGGGACTGGAACACCGGGGAGCTGTTTTTT TRBV5-1 - TRBJ2-2 -
CSARASGTYNEQFF TGCAGTGCTAGAGCTAGCGGGACATACAATGAGCAGTTCTTC TRBV20-1 - TRBJ2-1 TRBD2
CATSRRQGVTDTQYF TGTGCCACCAGCAGGCGACAGGGAGTCACAGATACGCAGTATTTT TRBV15 - TRBJ2-3 TRBD1
CASSEGDRILYNEQFF TGTGCCAGCAGTGAGGGGGACAGGATACTCTACAATGAGCAGTTCTTC TRBV2 - TRBJ2-1 TRBD1
CASSSPLAGVADTQYF TGTGCCAGCAGTTCCCCACTAGCGGGAGTTGCAGATACGCAGTATTTT TRBV6-2/TRBV6-3 - TRBJ2-3 TRBD2
CASSPGLGLTGELFF TGTGCCAGCAGCCCGGGACTAGGTCTCACCGGGGAGCTGTTTTTT TRBV7-2 few TRBJ2-2 TRBD2
CASSQERGFVGQGFNQPQHF TGTGCCAGCAGCCAAGAAAGAGGCTTTGTGGGACAGGGATTCAATCAGCCCCAGCATTTT TRBV14 once TRBJ1-5 TRBD1
CASSLDGTPVDEKLFF TGCGCCAGCAGCTTGGACGGAACCCCCGTAGATGAAAAACTGTTTTTT TRBV5-1 - TRBJ1-4 -
CASSPDSGPLTDTQYF TGCGCCAGCAGCCCAGATAGCGGGCCCCTCACAGATACGCAGTATTTT TRBV5-1 few TRBJ2-3 TRBD2
CASSRRGTTEAFF TGTGCCAGCAGCCGACGGGGGACCACTGAAGCTTTCTTT TRBV3-1 - TRBJ1-1 -
CASSPRLAGGPWDTQYF TGTGCCAGCAGTCCGCGACTAGCGGGAGGCCCCTGGGATACGCAGTATTTT TRBV27 - TRBJ2-3 TRBD2
CASSLDNIREQYF TGTGCCAGCAGCCTCGACAATATCAGGGAGCAGTACTTC TRBV7-2 - TRBJ2-7 -
CASRLAGVRTYEQYF TGTGCCAGCAGACTAGCGGGAGTGAGGACCTACGAGCAGTACTTC TRBV28 - TRBJ2-7 TRBD2
CASSPRDRAIEAFF TGTGCCAGCAGCCCCCGGGACAGGGCTATAGAAGCTTTCTTT TRBV3-1 - TRBJ1-1 TRBD1
CASSQVRSPYEQYF TGTGCCAGCAGCCAAGTCCGGAGTCCGTACGAGCAGTACTTC TRBV14 - TRBJ2-7 -
CASTQGVVETQYF TGTGCCAGCACCCAAGGTGTGGTGGAGACCCAGTACTTC TRBV3-1 - TRBJ2-5 -
CATSGGRGINQPQHF TGTGCCACCAGTGGCGGCAGGGGTATCAATCAGCCCCAGCATTTT TRBV15 few TRBJ1-5 -
CSVRTGESPLHF TGCAGTGTTCGGACAGGGGAGTCACCCCTCCACTTT TRBV20-1 - TRBJ1-6 TRBD1
CSARGGSDNEQFF TGCAGCGCCCGGGGGGGGAGTGACAATGAGCAGTTCTTC TRBV29-1 few TRBJ2-1 TRBD2
CASSPGGGLAVQFF TGTGCCAGCAGCCCTGGGGGGGGACTGGCGGTACAGTTCTTC TRBV3-1 few TRBJ2-1 TRBD2
CASEGDRYAYF TGCGCCAGCGAGGGGGATAGATACGCGTATTTT TRBV5-1 - TRBJ2-3 -
CASSLWTGNGNQPQHF TGTGCCAGCAGTTTATGGACAGGGAATGGCAATCAGCCCCAGCATTTT TRBV28 once TRBJ1-5 TRBD1
CASSAGRGGSYEQYF TGTGCCAGCAGTGCAGGTCGGGGGGGGTCCTACGAGCAGTACTTC TRBV2 - TRBJ2-7 TRBD2
CASKRRATYEQYF TGTGCCAGCAAGCGGCGGGCCACCTACGAGCAGTACTTC TRBV6-2/TRBV6-3 few TRBJ2-7 -
CASSPGSVSGANVLTF TGTGCCAGCAGCCCCGGTAGCGTCTCTGGGGCCAACGTCCTGACTTTC TRBV12-3/TRBV12-4 - TRBJ2-6 -
CASSYSPISASEQYF TGTGCCAGCAGTTACTCCCCTATATCTGCTAGTGAGCAGTACTTC TRBV6-5 - TRBJ2-7 -
CASSLRRQGNEQYF TGCGCCAGCAGCTTACGTCGCCAGGGAAACGAGCAGTACTTC TRBV5-1 - TRBJ2-7 -
CASSPTGGTSYGYTF TGCGCCAGCAGCCCGACAGGGGGGACCAGCTATGGCTACACCTTC TRBV4-1 few TRBJ1-2 TRBD1
CASSKIFQGSYNEQFF TGCGCCAGCAGTAAAATCTTTCAGGGGTCCTACAATGAGCAGTTCTTC TRBV5-1 few TRBJ2-1 -
CASSATDRTSSYEQYF TGTGCCAGCAGCGCAACAGACAGGACGAGCTCCTACGAGCAGTACTTC TRBV12-3/TRBV12-4 - TRBJ2-7 -
CASSMTGTGYTF TGCGCCAGCAGCATGACAGGGACCGGCTACACCTTC TRBV4-1 few TRBJ1-2 TRBD1
CASSTGPLGEEQFF TGTGCCAGCAGCACAGGACCTCTGGGAGAGGAGCAGTTCTTC TRBV13 few TRBJ2-1 -
CASSLGPAGGSYEQYF TGTGCCAGCAGTTTGGGGCCCGCCGGGGGCTCCTACGAGCAGTACTTC TRBV12-3/TRBV12-4 - TRBJ2-7 -